The 24 T cell receptor beta chains in this list originate from one sample, sequenced in a study of cytomegalovirus exposure and HLA in healthy donors. Primers for the PCR totalled 60 Vbeta and 13 Jbeta. Produced via immunoSEQ multiplex PCR; TCRdb's table is partial and in-frame only. The table shows 250,000 to 350,000 clones, with 80% occurring only once. The specimen sequenced was PBMCs. The receptors were gathered from a girl aged 2 to 9 in good health and CMV-seronegative.

The rearrangement uses TRBV7-9 and TRBJ2-1; the match to TRBD2 covers 9 bases. CDR1 is SEHNR, CDR2 FQNEAQ, per germline (reference sequence). The V segment lost 5 bases and the J segment 6 bases; nucleotides outside the gene matches: 8. The CDR3 contains 15 residues. For the CDR3, the DNA is TGTGCCAGCAGCATTAGCGGGAGAGGGGGCAATGAGCAGTTCTTC. Translating gives CASSISGRGGNEQFF.

The rearrangement joins TRBV7-6 to TRBJ2-1, with 7 bases identical to TRBD2. The germline V gene has CDR1 SGHVS and CDR2 FNYEAQ. V shed 5 bases and J 4 bases; nucleotides not matched to a gene: 8. CDR3 size: 15 residues. The CDR3 spells CASSGRLAEYNEQFF. The DNA for the CDR3 is TGTGCCAGCAGCGGCCGTCTAGCGGAGTACAATGAGCAGTTCTTC.

Worth noting for this clone: The same CDR3 is also encoded by other DNA sequences in this sample. J is TRBJ2-7 and V is TRBV27; TRBD2 agrees at 7 bases. With 4 bases clipped from V and 2 bases from J, the junction kept 5 bases outside the gene matches. The CDR3 sequence is 14 residues long. Looked up from germline, CDR1 is MNHEY and CDR2 is SMNVEV (reference sequence). The CDR3 loop reads CASSSRGGPYEQYF. CDR3 nucleotide sequence: TGTGCCAGCAGTTCTCGCGGGGGTCCCTACGAGCAGTACTTC.

Written as DNA, the CDR3 is TGTGCCAGCAGCTTTAGCGGGAGTGTCCAGCTGTTTTTT. Protein: CASSFSGSVQLFF. The chain carries TRBV7-2 and TRBJ2-2, with 9 bases fitting TRBD2. The CDR3 length is 13 residues. Germline CDR1 and CDR2: SGHTA and FQGNSA. After removal of 3 bases from V and 12 bases from J, the junction contained 5 bases not matched to a gene.

This sequence joins TRBV10-3 and TRBJ2-1; 14 bases are shared with TRBD2. Looked up from germline, CDR1 is ENHRY and CDR2 is SYGVKD. Germline trimming cut 4 bases from V and 0 bases from J; bases unmatched to any gene: 17. This CDR3 contains 22 residues. CDR3: CAISARDSRLAGGRSSYNEQFF. In nucleotides, the CDR3 is TGTGCCATCAGTGCCCGGGACTCAAGACTAGCGGGGGGGAGGAGCTCCTACAATGAGCAGTTCTTC.

The CDR3 spells CASSYSASYNEQFF. The CDR3 coding sequence is TGTGCCAGCAGTTACTCTGCGTCCTACAATGAGCAGTTCTTC. The chain couples TRBV6-5 to TRBJ2-1; no definite D call. This CDR3 region has 14 residues. The V gene's germline CDR1 is MNHEY and CDR2 SVGAGI. Trimming took off 0 bases at V and 1 base at J, with 4 bases between the two ends.

The chain links TRBV7-6 to TRBJ1-3, with D perhaps matching TRBD1 (5 bases). Germline CDR1 reads SGHVS; CDR2 reads FNYEAQ. Trimming cost V 5 bases and J 2 bases, with 16 bases left between them. The CDR3 has 16 residues. CDR3 nucleotides: TGTGCCAGCAGCCTCAACCAGGGTATCCCTGGAAACACCATATATTTT. Protein sequence: CASSLNQGIPGNTIYF. The entire variable domain, with the rest obtained from reference TRBV7-6 and TRBJ1-3, is as follows: GAGVSQSPRYKVTKRGQDVALRCDPISGHVSLYWYRQALGQGPEFLTYFNYEAQQDKSGLPNDRFSAERPEGSISTLTIQRTEQRDSAMYRCASSLNQGIPGNTIYFGEGSWLTVV.

The gene calls are TRBV9 and TRBJ1-2, with 7 bases fitting TRBD1. The CDR3 has 15 residues. CDR1 is SGDLS, CDR2 YYNGEE, per germline. V shed 0 bases, J shed 2 bases, and the junction held 4 bases outside the gene matches. The CDR3 sequence is CASSVGGRGNYGYTF. The CDR3 bases are TGTGCCAGCAGCGTAGGCGGCAGGGGGAACTATGGCTACACCTTC.

The chain employs TRBV5-1 and TRBJ2-5; 12 bases match TRBD2. Per germline, CDR1 SGHRS and CDR2 YFSETQ. Trimming at V came to 7 bases and at J to 7 bases, leaving 11 bases not matched to a gene. This CDR3 spans 15 amino acids. The CDR3 DNA reads as TGCGCCAGCGGGGGACTAGCGGGCGAGTTGCGGACCCAGTACTTC. Its protein product is CASGGLAGELRTQYF.

The rearrangement links TRBV10-2 to TRBJ2-3, with 8 bases aligning to TRBD2. This CDR3 region has 18 residues. Trimming removed 5 bases from V and 1 base from J; junction bases left unmatched: 14. The germline CDR1 and CDR2 sequences are WSHSY and SAAADI. CDR3 nucleotides: TGCGCCAGCAGTCTAAGCGGGAGTGGTGTGGGTGGCACAGATACGCAGTATTTT. Protein product: CASSLSGSGVGGTDTQYF.

This clone has a handful of counts. This rearrangement joins TRBV5-1 to TRBJ1-1; D remains unclear. The V end was cut by 4 bases, the J end by 0 bases, with 7 bases between. Germline V CDR1 and CDR2: SGHRS, YFSETQ. This CDR3 is 13 amino acids long. The CDR3 region is CASSGRLNTEAFF. The CDR3 nucleotides are TGCGCCAGCAGCGGGCGCCTGAACACTGAAGCTTTCTTT.

The rearrangement joins TRBV4-2 to TRBJ2-1, with D possibly TRBD1 on 5 matching bases. Germline V CDR1 and CDR2: LGHNA, YNFKEQ. Trimming pared 1 base from V and 1 base from J, leaving 14 bases between. This CDR3 comprises 17 residues. Here the CDR3 reads CASSQVQGTFSYNEQFF. CDR3 in DNA: TGTGCCAGCAGCCAAGTGCAGGGCACGTTTTCCTACAATGAGCAGTTCTTC.

This chain connects TRBV9 to TRBJ1-6, with TRBD1 matching over 7 bases. The length of the CDR3 is 17 residues. The J segment lost 5 bases and the V segment lost 3 bases, leaving 11 bases of the junction unmatched. Germline V gene data show CDR1 as SGDLS and CDR2 as YYNGEE. The CDR3 DNA sequence: TGTGCCAGCAGCGGGTACAGGGGACGTCTCCATAATTCACCCCTCCACTTT. Amino acid sequence: CASSGYRGRLHNSPLHF.

Regarding this clone: The sample holds other DNA sequences that translate to the same CDR3. The CDR3 loop reads CASSVAGGNSPLHF. The CDR3 coding sequence is TGTGCCAGCAGCGTAGCGGGAGGTAATTCACCCCTCCACTTT. This chain links TRBV9 with TRBJ1-6; D gene ambiguous. Germline V CDR1 and CDR2: SGDLS, YYNGEE. V lost 0 bases, J lost 6 bases, and 7 bases lay in between. CDR3 length: 14 amino acids.

A note on this clone: The identical CDR3 is also encoded by other nucleotide sequences in the sample. This chain connects TRBV18 to TRBJ2-5; unclear D gene. The CDR3 runs to 13 residues. Germline values: CDR1 KGHSH, CDR2 LQKENI. The V end lost 2 bases, the J end lost 5 bases, and 9 bases lay between the germline ends. The CDR3 sequence: CASSPGVQETQYF. The CDR3 nucleotides are TGTGCCAGCTCACCAGGCGTACAGGAGACCCAGTACTTC.

The rearrangement joins TRBV7-6 to TRBJ1-4, with 9 positions matching TRBD1. V was clipped by 1 base and J by 5 bases; unmatched bases: 2. Germline lookup yields CDR1 SGHVS and CDR2 FNYEAQ. This CDR3 is built from 15 residues. The CDR3 here is CASSLGDRENEKLFF. CDR3 DNA sequence: TGTGCCAGCAGCTTAGGGGACAGGGAGAATGAAAAACTGTTTTTT. The full variable domain, with the rest looked up from reference TRBV7-6 and TRBJ1-4, is GAGVSQSPRYKVTKRGQDVALRCDPISGHVSLYWYRQALGQGPEFLTYFNYEAQQDKSGLPNDRFSAERPEGSISTLTIQRTEQRDSAMYRCASSLGDRENEKLFFGSGTQLSVL.

The chain uses TRBV5-6 and TRBJ2-7; 7 nucleotides align to TRBD1. The ends lost 6 bases at V and 0 bases at J; junction bases unmatched: 6. Germline CDR1 and CDR2: SGHDT and YYEEEE. The CDR3 sequence is 14 residues long. The CDR3 here is CASKGQATSYEQYF. The DNA of the CDR3 is TGTGCCAGCAAAGGACAGGCTACCTCCTACGAGCAGTACTTC. Supplemented by reference TRBV5-6 and TRBJ2-7, the full variable domain reads DAGVTQSPTHLIKTRGQQVTLRCSPKSGHDTVSWYQQALGQGPQFIFQYYEEEERQRGNFPDRFSGHQFPNYSSELNVNALLLGDSALYLCASKGQATSYEQYFGPGTRLTVT.

This sequence joins TRBV28 and TRBJ1-1; D not certain. Trimming pared 6 bases from V and 11 bases from J, leaving 16 bases between. This CDR3 has 12 residues. The germline V gene encodes CDR1 MDHEN and CDR2 SYDVKM. The CDR3 sequence: CASSPRLDGAFF. For the CDR3, the DNA is TGTGCCAGCAGCCCCCGGCTAGATGGGGCTTTCTTT.

This clone was seen a few times. The V gene is TRBV9, the J gene TRBJ1-5; 9 bases are shared with TRBD1. Unmatched junction bases numbered 5, after V lost 4 bases and J lost 0 bases. This CDR3 is 16 amino acids long. Germline V gene sequence: CDR1 SGDLS, CDR2 YYNGEE. The CDR3 sequence: CASSSGTGNSNQPQHF. Here the CDR3 DNA reads TGTGCCAGCAGCTCCGGGACAGGGAATAGCAATCAGCCCCAGCATTTT.

V and J are TRBV5-5 and TRBJ1-6; 8 bases match TRBD1. The CDR3 is made up of 16 amino acids. J lost 5 bases, V lost 7 bases, and 11 bases had no gene match. The germline V gene encodes CDR1 SGHKS and CDR2 YYEKEE (reference sequence). This CDR3 is CASRLQPQGDNSPLHF. The CDR3 region has the DNA TGTGCCAGCCGGCTCCAACCACAGGGGGATAATTCACCCCTCCACTTT.

V usage is TRBV9 and J usage is TRBJ1-5; D is unresolved. The germline gives CDR1 SGDLS, CDR2 YYNGEE. V lost 0 bases and J lost 5, with 12 bases in between. The CDR3 is made up of 15 amino acids. For the CDR3, the DNA is TGTGCCAGCAGCGTAGACATAGCAGTCGATCAGCCCCAGCATTTT. This encodes CASSVDIAVDQPQHF.

The chain joins TRBV27 to TRBJ1-3; TRBD1 agrees at 7 bases. CDR1 and CDR2 from the germline V gene are MNHEY and SMNVEV (reference sequence). V lost 3 bases and J lost 0; bases outside the gene matches: 8. There are 17 residues in the CDR3. The CDR3 reads CASSLKDRSFSGNTIYF. The DNA for the CDR3 is TGTGCCAGCAGTTTGAAGGACAGGTCGTTCTCTGGAAACACCATATATTTT.

CDR3: CATSRIGEKLFF. The DNA of the CDR3 is TGTGCCACCAGCAGGATCGGGGAAAAACTGTTTTTT. This chain connects TRBV15 to TRBJ1-4; no definite D call. CDR1 is LNHNV and CDR2 is YYDKDF in the germline V gene (reference sequence). The CDR3 is 12 amino acids. V shed 3 bases and J shed 8 bases, with 7 bases lying between them.

The J gene is TRBJ2-1, the V gene TRBV18; D might be TRBD1 (5 bases). The ends were cut back, 1 base at V and 10 bases at J, with 11 bases in the middle. The germline V gene encodes CDR1 KGHSH and CDR2 LQKENI. The CDR3 is 13 amino acids. Written as DNA, the CDR3 is TGTGCCAGCTCACCACAAGGCAGGGAAGAGCAGTTCTTC. This gives the protein CASSPQGREEQFF.